The 21 T cell receptor beta chains below come from one sample, sequenced in a study of glioma-infiltrating T cells. Amplification of TCR alpha and beta CDR3 regions from RNA used iRepertoire nested multiplex PCR. TCRdb redid the calling of the multiplex PCR reads with MiXCR, one entry per CDR3 protein. This table has 95,000 to 150,000 distinct CDR3 sequences, more than 20% appearing once. Sequencing was carried out using glioma tissue, nonneoplastic brain tissue, or PBMCs (not recorded which). These receptors were obtained from a human donor with low-grade glioma or glioblastoma, undergoing nonglioma brain surgery, or in good health (not recorded which).

This clonotype was detected many times. The V and J genes are TRBV20-1 and TRBJ1-3; no firm D call. CDR1 is DFQATT, CDR2 SNEGSKA, per germline (reference sequence). The CDR3 spans 14 residues. Trimming removed 1 base from V and 0 bases from J, with 7 bases in between. CDR3 residues: CSARGSVSGNTIYF. The CDR3 DNA sequence: TGCAGTGCTAGAGGATCCGTCTCTGGAAACACCATATATTTT.

Comments on this clonotype: The junction does not match germline at one end; this may be a read error. This sequence joins TRBV7-2 and TRBJ2-1, with D possibly being TRBD2 (6 bases). Germline V CDR1 and CDR2: SGHTA, FQGNSA. This CDR3 contains 17 residues. This chain's CDR3 is CASSLSSSASAYNEQLF. The CDR3 nucleotides read TGTGCCAGCAGCCTATCCTCTAGCGCTTCAGCCTACAATGAGCAGCTCTTC.

Of note for this clonotype: One end of the junction fails to match germline, which may point to a read error. CDR3 sequence reads: CARSSWSSSSEAFF. The DNA for the CDR3 is TGTGCCAGAAGTTCTTGGTCCTCGAGCAGTGAAGCTTTCTTT. The V and J genes are TRBV27 and TRBJ1-1, with D unclear. Per germline, CDR1 MNHEY and CDR2 SMNVEV (reference sequence). The CDR3 covers 14 residues.

This clonotype was counted a few times. This chain uses TRBV24-1 with TRBJ2-7; 10 nucleotides agree with TRBD1. There are 16 residues in the CDR3. Germline trimming cut 5 bases from V and 0 bases from J; bases unmatched to any gene: 6. Germline CDR1 reads KGHDR; CDR2 reads SFDVKD. The CDR3 DNA is TGTGCCACCAGTGGGGGGACAGGGGCAGGCTCCTACGAGCAGTACTTC. This encodes CATSGGTGAGSYEQYF.

In its sample, this clonotype was seen a few times. The chain employs TRBV7-9 and TRBJ1-2, with D unclear. Germline-derived CDR1 and CDR2 are SEHNR and FQNEAQ (reference sequence). V dropped 1 base and J dropped 7 bases, with 7 bases sitting between them. CDR3 length: 12 amino acids. The CDR3 DNA sequence: TGTGCCAGCAGCTTAGAGGCGATTGGCTACACCTTC. It codes for CASSLEAIGYTF.

Many counts were recorded for this clonotype. The V gene is TRBV2, the J gene TRBJ2-1; D perhaps matches TRBD2 (6 bases). Trimming stripped 2 bases from V and 8 bases from J, with 10 bases between. The CDR3 runs 13 residues. Germline values: CDR1 SNHLY, CDR2 FYNNEI. CDR3 sequence reads: CASSELGDYEQFF. The CDR3, as DNA: TGTGCCAGCAGTGAACTGGGGGACTATGAGCAGTTCTTC.

This clonotype was detected ten times or more. The V gene is TRBV27, the J gene TRBJ1-6; no clear D. This CDR3 is built from 15 residues. Per germline, CDR1 MNHEY and CDR2 SMNVEV (reference sequence). Trimming removed 6 bases at V and 5 bases at J, with 14 bases between. CDR3 sequence (DNA): TGTGCCAGCAGCCAACGACCCCACGATAATTCACCCCTCCACTTT. It yields the protein CASSQRPHDNSPLHF.

There are many counts of this clonotype. V and J are TRBV15 and TRBJ1-4; D might be TRBD1 (5 bases). The V gene's germline CDR1 is LNHNV and CDR2 YYDKDF (reference sequence). The CDR3 contains 17 residues. With 0 bases removed from V and 0 bases from J, the gap between germline ends came to 11 bases. This CDR3 reads CATSRDHQTATNEKLFF. The CDR3 nucleotides read TGTGCCACCAGCAGAGATCATCAGACAGCAACTAATGAAAAACTGTTTTTT.

This clonotype was picked up many times. The rearrangement links TRBV6-1 to TRBJ2-3; D gene uncertain. The CDR3 loop spans 14 amino acids. Per the germline V gene, CDR1 is MNHNS and CDR2 is SASEGT. V lost 5 bases and J 4 bases, leaving 13 bases between the germline ends. The CDR3 DNA sequence: TGTGCCAGCAGTTATGGTAAATTGGCAGATACGCAGTATTTT. It specifies CASSYGKLADTQYF.

This clonotype was observed at least ten times. Germline is not matched at one junction end, which may reflect a read error. This chain links TRBV7-7 with TRBJ2-1; D is possibly TRBD2 (6 bases). CDR3 length equals 14 residues. CDR1 and CDR2 from the germline V gene are SSHAT and FNYEAQ (reference sequence). CDR3 loop: CASSQAGSYNEQFF. CDR3 in DNA: TGTGCTAGCAGCCAAGCGGGCAGCTACAATGAGCAGTTCTTC. Full variable domain (rest looked up from reference TRBV7-7 and TRBJ2-1): GAGVSQSPRYKVTKRGQDVTLRCDPISSHATLYWYQQALGQGPEFLTYFNYEAQPDKSGLPSDRFSAERPEGSISTLTIQRTEQRDSAMYRCASSQAGSYNEQFFGPGTRLTVL.

This clonotype was recorded at least ten times. The gene calls are TRBV7-2 and TRBJ2-2; TRBD1 might be the D (5 bases). The CDR3 is 15 residues long. Between the trimmed V and J ends, which lost 5 bases and 2 bases, there was a span of 12 bases. CDR1 and CDR2 from the germline V gene are SGHTA and FQGNSA. The CDR3 coding sequence is TGTGCCAGCAGCATCAGGGTGGGAAACACCGGGGAGCTGTTTTTT. Its protein product is CASSIRVGNTGELFF.

This clonotype occurred many times. V gene TRBV3-1 combines with J gene TRBJ2-7; D remains ambiguous. Germline V gene sequence: CDR1 LGHDT, CDR2 YNNKEL (reference sequence). With 4 bases removed from V and 4 bases from J, the gap between germline ends came to 8 bases. This CDR3 comprises 12 residues. The chain's CDR3 is CASSLEPYEQYF. CDR3 DNA: TGTGCCAGCAGCCTTGAGCCTTACGAGCAGTACTTC.

In this sample, this clonotype turned up a few times. The J gene is TRBJ2-1, the V gene TRBV5-4; D remains ambiguous. Germline CDR1 is SGHNT and CDR2 is YYREEE (reference sequence). CDR3 length: 12 amino acids. V shed 2 bases and J shed 7 bases, with 7 bases lying between them. CDR3 DNA sequence: TGTGCCAGCAGCTTAATAAGTAATGAGCAGTTCTTC. It specifies CASSLISNEQFF.

J is TRBJ1-1 and V is TRBV18, with 7 positions matching TRBD1. The V and J ends lost 3 bases and 8 bases, in that order; junction bases with no gene match: 9. Looked up from germline, CDR1 is KGHSH and CDR2 is LQKENI. This CDR3 is built from 14 residues. The CDR3, as DNA: TGTGCCAGCTCACCCCGACCATGGACAGGCGAAGCTTTCTTT. As protein: CASSPRPWTGEAFF.

This clonotype was recorded at least ten times. The chain uses TRBV6-2 or TRBV6-3 and TRBJ2-1, with unresolved D. Trimming removed 1 base at V and 10 bases at J, with 14 bases between. Germline lookup yields CDR1 MNHEY and CDR2 SVGEGT. This CDR3 contains 14 residues. This CDR3 reads CASSYLGIIAEQFF. The CDR3 bases are TGTGCCAGCAGTTACTTAGGAATAATTGCGGAGCAGTTCTTC.

This clonotype occurred a few times. For the CDR3, the DNA is TGTGCCAGCACCCCAGGGGGGCAGGGGGAAGAGACCCAGTACTTC. It specifies CASTPGGQGEETQYF. The rearrangement links TRBV5-6 to TRBJ2-5; perhaps TRBD1 as D (7 bases). Germline assignment: CDR1 SGHDT and CDR2 YYEEEE. The CDR3 consists of 15 residues. The V end was cut by 6 bases, the J end by 3 bases, with 18 bases between.

Points on this clonotype: One base away lies a much larger clone, so this may be a sequencing read error. The chain links TRBV4-3 to TRBJ1-1, with unresolved D. Germline V CDR1 and CDR2: LGHNA, YSLEER. The CDR3 extends over 16 amino acids. For the CDR3, the DNA is TGCGCCAGCAGCCAAGATAGTGCACGGATGAACGCTGAAGCTTTCTTT. As protein: CASSQDSARMNAEAFF.

At least ten counts were recorded for this clonotype. This rearrangement joins TRBV3-1 to TRBJ2-1, with 8 bases lining up with TRBD2. The CDR3 extends over 17 amino acids. The ends lost 4 bases at V and 2 bases at J; junction bases unmatched: 10. Germline V gives CDR1 LGHDT, CDR2 YNNKEL (reference sequence). CDR3 DNA sequence: TGTGCCAGCAGCCTTCGAAGGACTAGCAACACCTACAATGAGCAGTTCTTC. This translates into CASSLRRTSNTYNEQFF.

This clonotype was seen many times. The rearrangement links TRBV20-1 to TRBJ2-3; D not resolved. V lost 5 bases to trimming and J lost 0 bases, with 27 bases between them. This CDR3 is 19 amino acids long. Germline V gene data show CDR1 as DFQATT and CDR2 as SNEGSKA (reference sequence). The CDR3 reads CSAPGSVRRYFPSTDTQYF. The DNA of the CDR3 is TGCAGTGCTCCAGGTTCCGTGAGGCGGTATTTTCCTAGCACAGATACGCAGTATTTT.

A note on this clonotype: A much larger clone lies one base from this, so it may be a read error. The V gene is TRBV27, the J gene TRBJ2-3; D is uncertain. The germline V and J ends were trimmed by 11 bases and 4 bases, with 16 bases remaining between them. The CDR3 sequence is 13 residues long. CDR1 is MNHEY, CDR2 SMNVEV, per germline (reference sequence). DNA of the CDR3: TGTGCCTCCCGACCCCACCTCGCAGATACGCAGTATTTT. It is translated as CASRPHLADTQYF.

This clonotype came up a few times. A junction end diverges from the germline sequence, so it may reflect a read error. The chain links TRBV7-2 to TRBJ2-7; 7 bases are a match to TRBD2. Germline V gives CDR1 SGHTA, CDR2 FQGNSA. This CDR3 region has 16 residues. The CDR3 DNA follows: TGTGCCAGCAGCCCTTCGAGGGAGGGCCGAGTCTACGGGCAGTACTTC. Residues: CASSPSREGRVYGQYF.